This entry features one T cell receptor (beta chain) sequence. The sample comes from a study of blood T cell repertoires in COVID-19. Study summary: The study drew acute and convalescent COVID-19 samples from the United States, Italy and Spain.

The CDR3 has 14 amino acids. In the authors' workflow: Scientists estimated how many nucleated cells there were by amplifying reference gene primers. Clones were sequenced by immunoSEQ multiplex PCR, and TCRdb holds only the in-frame ones, with some missing. From that table come the V and J calls and clone size; the DNA was used to work out D and trimming. The sample shows 70,000 to 75,000 clones, around 83% of them seen only once. The TCR sequence derives from a man in his 70s with acute or convalescent COVID-19. This chain connects TRBV21-1 to TRBJ2-7; TRBD1, as called in the table, went unchecked against the DNA. TRBV21-1 counts as a pseudogene. Sequencing was performed on peripheral blood. CDR3 nucleotide sequence: TGTGCCAGCAGCCTGGACAGGGATACCTACGAGCAGTACTTC. It specifies CASSLDRDTYEQYF.